This paragraph reports one TCR beta chain. This sample stems from a study of cytomegalovirus exposure and HLA in healthy donors. Study in general: The early release's HLA-typed donors yielded roughly 85 million unique TCRs.

The CDR3 loop spans 18 amino acids. Germline CDR1 is SGHRS and CDR2 is YFSETQ. The V end was cut by 7 bases, the J end by 1 base, with 27 bases between. PCR involved 60 Vbeta and 13 Jbeta primers. Repertoires were generated with immunoSEQ multiplex PCR, while TCRdb's copy carries only in-frame clones and drops some. The sample holds 150,000 to 180,000 clones, roughly 83% seen once. The chain has TRBV5-1 and TRBJ2-7, with D unclear. The TCR was taken from a man under 40 in good health and CMV-seropositive. Source material: PBMCs. In DNA form, the CDR3 reads TGCGCCAGCCATCCCGGCGGCAGTCAATTAACGTCATCCTACGAGCAGTACTTC. Its protein product is CASHPGGSQLTSSYEQYF.